These T cell receptor beta chains were read from a single sample in a study of blood T cell repertoires in COVID-19. Repertoires were generated with immunoSEQ multiplex PCR, while TCRdb's copy carries only in-frame clones and drops some. The sample holds 110,000 or so clones, about 88% seen once. Material: peripheral blood. The receptors originated from a man aged 35 to 55 with acute or convalescent COVID-19. The CDR3 runs from the conserved cysteine through the conserved F or W. Fields, in order: D gene, V gene, J gene, clone size, CDR3 protein, CDR3 DNA. D genes are given only for firm matches. A clone size is listed for some rows: how often the clone was seen (once, few, many), or a class if it is expanded.

>NA|TRBV19|TRBJ1-1|NA
CAHRGGLYTEAFF
TGTGCCCACCGGGGGGGGCTTTACACTGAAGCTTTCTTT
>TRBD1|TRBV12-5|TRBJ2-7|NA
CASGRQGASYEQYF
TGTGCTAGTGGTCGACAGGGGGCTTCCTACGAGCAGTACTTC
>TRBD1|TRBV11-3|TRBJ1-4|NA
CASSQQGGTNEKLFF
TGTGCCAGCAGCCAGCAGGGGGGAACAAATGAAAAACTGTTTTTT
>TRBD2|TRBV4-1|TRBJ2-3|NA
CASSRKTSGNTDTQYF
TGCGCCAGCAGCCGCAAGACTAGCGGGAACACAGATACGCAGTATTTT
>TRBD2|TRBV7-9|TRBJ2-5|NA
CASSIGLAVQETQYF
TGTGCCAGCAGTATTGGACTAGCCGTCCAAGAGACCCAGTACTTC
>NA|TRBV7-9|TRBJ2-7|few
CASSLETGPYEQYF
TGTGCCAGCAGCTTAGAAACAGGACCCTACGAGCAGTACTTC
>NA|TRBV24-1|TRBJ1-1|NA
CATSDFRGSEAFF
TGTGCCACCAGTGATTTCCGCGGTTCCGAAGCTTTCTTT
>NA|TRBV5-5|TRBJ1-1|once
CASSYNREGTEAFF
TGTGCCAGCAGCTATAACAGGGAAGGCACTGAAGCTTTCTTT
>TRBD2|TRBV12-5|TRBJ2-5|NA
CASGLAPIGLAGDPETQYF
TGTGCTAGTGGTTTGGCGCCCATCGGTCTAGCGGGGGACCCAGAGACCCAGTACTTC
>NA|TRBV7-8|TRBJ1-1|few
CASSPDWNTEAFF
TGTGCCAGCAGCCCCGACTGGAACACTGAAGCTTTCTTT
>NA|TRBV5-1|TRBJ2-1|NA
CASSPGLAVEQFF
TGCGCCAGCAGCCCTGGCCTAGCCGTCGAGCAGTTCTTC
>TRBD1|TRBV27|TRBJ2-7|NA
CASGYTAGQGPRTAEQYF
TGTGCCAGCGGATACACGGCGGGACAGGGACCTAGGACGGCCGAGCAGTACTTC
>NA|TRBV9|TRBJ2-1|NA
CASSVDLRGGEQFF
TGTGCCAGCAGCGTAGATTTGCGGGGCGGGGAGCAGTTCTTC
>TRBD2|TRBV11-2|TRBJ2-3|NA
CASSLDAGEVDTQYF
TGTGCCAGCAGCTTAGATGCGGGGGAAGTAGATACGCAGTATTTT
>NA|TRBV7-8|TRBJ2-3|NA
CASSLLGAADTQYF
TGTGCCAGCAGCTTATTGGGGGCGGCAGATACGCAGTATTTT
>NA|TRBV7-2|TRBJ2-3|NA
CASSLSGSYTDTQYF
TGTGCCAGCAGCCTTAGTGGTTCTTACACAGATACGCAGTATTTT
>TRBD2|TRBV7-2|TRBJ2-7|NA
CASSPTSGGAVEQYF
TGTGCCAGCAGCCCAACTAGCGGGGGGGCAGTCGAGCAGTACTTC
>TRBD1|TRBV2|TRBJ2-1|NA
CASSVHGTGNNEQFF
TGTGCCAGCAGCGTCCACGGGACAGGGAACAATGAGCAGTTCTTC
>TRBD2|TRBV19|TRBJ2-3|NA
CASSMGGGTDTQYF
TGTGCCAGTAGTATGGGGGGGGGCACAGATACGCAGTATTTT
>NA|TRBV2|TRBJ1-1|NA
CASREDSQAFF
TGTGCCAGCAGGGAGGACAGCCAAGCTTTCTTT
>TRBD1|TRBV9|TRBJ1-1|NA
CASSAPGGGLNTEAFF
TGTGCCAGCAGCGCACCAGGGGGCGGCTTGAACACTGAAGCTTTCTTT
>TRBD1|TRBV29-1|TRBJ1-1|NA
CSARRQGAHTEAFF
TGCAGCGCAAGAAGACAGGGGGCGCACACTGAAGCTTTCTTT
>TRBD1|TRBV6-6|TRBJ1-5|NA
CASSKGGRNQPQHF
TGTGCCAGCAGCAAAGGGGGCCGCAATCAGCCCCAGCATTTT
>TRBD1|TRBV5-1|TRBJ1-6|NA
CASSLEGGNSPLHF
TGCGCCAGCAGCTTGGAAGGGGGCAATTCACCCCTCCACTTT
>TRBD2|TRBV6-2/TRBV6-3|TRBJ2-1|NA
CASSLDELAGYSSYNEQFF
TGTGCCAGCAGTTTGGACGAACTAGCGGGGTACAGCTCCTACAATGAGCAGTTCTTC
>TRBD2|TRBV10-3|TRBJ2-5|NA
CAISDLSGGFETQYF
TGTGCCATCAGTGACTTATCGGGGGGTTTTGAGACCCAGTACTTC
>TRBD1|TRBV12-3/TRBV12-4|TRBJ1-6|NA
CASSLGTGRVYF
TGTGCCAGCAGTTTGGGGACAGGGCGGGTGTACTTT
>TRBD2|TRBV29-1|TRBJ2-7|NA
CSVVGLAASYEQYF
TGCAGCGTCGTAGGACTAGCGGCGTCCTACGAGCAGTACTTC
>NA|TRBV24-1|TRBJ1-2|once
CATSDSGPREVYGYTF
TGTGCCACCAGTGACTCCGGTCCCAGGGAGGTCTATGGCTACACCTTC